Listed below are T cell receptor beta chains from one sample, sequenced in a study of regulatory T cells in long-lasting Graves disease. TCRdb reprocessed the multiplex PCR reads via MiXCR and lists one record per CDR3 protein. The data contain approximately 300,000 distinct CDR3 sequences, 15% to 20% of them singletons. This specimen consisted of peripheral blood mononuclear cells (PBMCs), obtained at new diagnosis, from a patient treated with antithyroid drugs. The receptor source for this set is a female donor with Graves disease. Both conserved end residues are part of each CDR3. The D gene is left open where the match is weak. Clone size appears in some rows only: once, few, many, or a class for an expanded clone.

v_gene,abundance,j_gene,d_gene,CDR3aa
TRBV9,few,TRBJ2-7,TRBD1,CASSTGTGGFEQYF
TRBV6-1,many,TRBJ2-7,.,CASRTGISYEQYF
TRBV10-1,.,TRBJ2-7,TRBD2,CASSEIGLAGAYEQYF
TRBV20-1,many,TRBJ1-5,TRBD1,CSARDSQGLLNQPQHF
TRBV5-8,.,TRBJ2-7,.,CASSSSSDPRSRYEQYF
TRBV27,many,TRBJ2-7,.,CASSFYRTYEQYF
TRBV25-1,.,TRBJ1-4,.,CASSLSRGRGTNEKLFF
TRBV12-3/TRBV12-4,.,TRBJ2-5,.,CASSFTPDSAHQETQYF
TRBV6-1,many,TRBJ1-5,.,CASTPAGDGQPQHF
TRBV11-2,.,TRBJ1-2,.,CASSLDLGGPITYGYTF
TRBV6-1,few,TRBJ1-5,.,CASSNTREPQHF
TRBV4-2,.,TRBJ2-7,.,CASSYSPSQVTYEQYF
TRBV7-8,.,TRBJ1-1,.,CASTNKNTEAFF
TRBV19,.,TRBJ2-2,.,CASVAAGLGRAGELFF